Listed below are T cell receptor beta chains from one sample, sequenced in a study of CD8 T cells in ankylosing spondylitis. TCRdb processed the 5' RACE reads anew with MiXCR; each CDR3 protein has one entry. The sample shows 700,000 to 1,000,000 distinct CDR3 sequences, around 11% of them seen only once. Sequenced input: blood, either unsorted or a sorted T cell fraction (not recorded which). The receptors come from a male donor with ankylosing spondylitis. Each CDR3 is given with its conserved first and last residue. The order of the fields is CDR3 DNA, CDR3 protein, J gene, V gene, CDR3 length, D gene, clone size. A D gene is named only where the DNA matches it firmly. Not all rows give a size; the values are once, few, many and, for expanded clones, a class.

CDR3 DNA: TGTGCCACCAGCAGAGTAACGAACAATGAGCAGTTCTTC
CDR3 protein: CATSRVTNNEQFF
J gene: TRBJ2-1
V gene: TRBV15
CDR3 length: 13
D gene: .
clone size: few

CDR3 DNA: TGCAGTGCTAGAGCCTGGACTAGCGGGATCTACGAGCAGTACTTC
CDR3 protein: CSARAWTSGIYEQYF
J gene: TRBJ2-7
V gene: TRBV20-1
CDR3 length: 15
D gene: TRBD2
clone size: .

CDR3 DNA: TGTGCCACCAGTGACCCCCGGAGGGAAGAGACCCAGTACTTC
CDR3 protein: CATSDPRREETQYF
J gene: TRBJ2-5
V gene: TRBV24-1
CDR3 length: 14
D gene: .
clone size: few

CDR3 DNA: TGCAGTGCTAGAGCCGGGAGCTGGTACGAGCAGTACTTC
CDR3 protein: CSARAGSWYEQYF
J gene: TRBJ2-7
V gene: TRBV20-1
CDR3 length: 13
D gene: .
clone size: .

CDR3 DNA: TGTGCCAGCAGCTTATTAGGGGGGAGAAACAATGAGCAGTTCTTC
CDR3 protein: CASSLLGGRNNEQFF
J gene: TRBJ2-1
V gene: TRBV7-9
CDR3 length: 15
D gene: .
clone size: many

CDR3 DNA: TGTGCCAGCAGCTTGGGGCAGGCTGACTACGAGCAGTACTTC
CDR3 protein: CASSLGQADYEQYF
J gene: TRBJ2-7
V gene: TRBV5-6
CDR3 length: 14
D gene: .
clone size: few

CDR3 DNA: TGTGCCAGCGGGTACAGGGCTGGTAATTCACCCCTCCACTTT
CDR3 protein: CASGYRAGNSPLHF
J gene: TRBJ1-6
V gene: TRBV13
CDR3 length: 14
D gene: .
clone size: many

CDR3 DNA: TGTGCCATCAGTGAACCGGGTTTAGCCAAAAACATTCAGTACTTC
CDR3 protein: CAISEPGLAKNIQYF
J gene: TRBJ2-4
V gene: TRBV10-3
CDR3 length: 15
D gene: .
clone size: .

CDR3 DNA: TGCGCCAGCAGCTTCTCGACTCCCGGGACTAGCTACGAGCAGTACTTC
CDR3 protein: CASSFSTPGTSYEQYF
J gene: TRBJ2-7
V gene: TRBV5-1
CDR3 length: 16
D gene: TRBD2
clone size: few

CDR3 DNA: TGCAGCGTGGGGGGACAGACCTACGAGCAGTACTTC
CDR3 protein: CSVGGQTYEQYF
J gene: TRBJ2-7
V gene: TRBV29-1
CDR3 length: 12
D gene: .
clone size: .